This TCR beta chain is from a study of T cells in Graves' hyperthyroidism and ophthalmopathy. With 6 bases removed from V and 3 bases from J, the gap between germline ends came to 15 bases. The CDR3 runs to 14 residues. The table lists this clonotype with many counts. RNA transcripts served as the template for amplifying TCR beta CDR3 regions. Using the HTBI primer set, a first-round RT-PCR was run on the TCR CDR3. One entry per CDR3 protein, called by TCRdb with MiXCR from the multiplex PCR reads. The sample gives around 520,000 distinct CDR3 sequences, around a quarter of which show up once; 11% is in the top ten.

This sequence was found in a woman aged 25-40 years with Graves' ophthalmopathy. The material sequenced was blood. The V gene is TRBV12-3 or TRBV12-4, the J gene TRBJ2-7; D might be TRBD2 (6 bases). This CDR3 is CASRADLAIYEQYF. CDR3 sequence (DNA): TGTGCCAGCAGGGCCGACCTAGCGATCTACGAGCAGTACTTC.